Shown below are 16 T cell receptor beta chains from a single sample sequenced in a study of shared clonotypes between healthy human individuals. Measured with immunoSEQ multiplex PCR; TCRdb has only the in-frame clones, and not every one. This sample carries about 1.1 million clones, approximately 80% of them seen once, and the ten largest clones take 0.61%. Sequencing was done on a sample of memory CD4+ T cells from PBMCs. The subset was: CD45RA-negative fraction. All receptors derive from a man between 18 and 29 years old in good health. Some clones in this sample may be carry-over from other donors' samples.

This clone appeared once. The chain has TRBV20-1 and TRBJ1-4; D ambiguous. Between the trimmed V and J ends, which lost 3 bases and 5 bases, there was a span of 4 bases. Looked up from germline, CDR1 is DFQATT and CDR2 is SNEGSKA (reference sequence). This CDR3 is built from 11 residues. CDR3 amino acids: CSASINEKLFF. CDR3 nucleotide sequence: TGCAGTGCTAGTATCAATGAAAAACTGTTTTTT.

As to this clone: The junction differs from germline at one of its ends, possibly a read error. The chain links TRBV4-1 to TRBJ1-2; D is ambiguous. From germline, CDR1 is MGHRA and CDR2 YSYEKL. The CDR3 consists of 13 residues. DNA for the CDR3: TGCGCCAGCAGCCCTCAACCCACTCAGTTGGGGAGCTTC. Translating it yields CASSPQPTQLGSF.

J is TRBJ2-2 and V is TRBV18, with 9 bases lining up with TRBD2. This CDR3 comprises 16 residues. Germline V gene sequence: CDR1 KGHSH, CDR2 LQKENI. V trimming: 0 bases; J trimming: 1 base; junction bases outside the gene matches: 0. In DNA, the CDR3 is TGTGCCAGCTCACCACCACTAGCGGGGAACACCGGGGAGCTGTTTTTT. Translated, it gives CASSPPLAGNTGELFF.

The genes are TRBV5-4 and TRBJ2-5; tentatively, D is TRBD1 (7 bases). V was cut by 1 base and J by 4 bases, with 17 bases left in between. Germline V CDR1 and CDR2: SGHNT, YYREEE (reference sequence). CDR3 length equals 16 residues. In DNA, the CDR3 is TGTGCCAGCAGCTTGCAACGGCAGGGGGGACTAGAGACCCAGTACTTC. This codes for CASSLQRQGGLETQYF.

The CDR3 DNA sequence: TGCGCCAGCAGCCCCCAAGGGGGCAGGGTAGCGGCGGCAGATACGCAGTATTTT. It translates to CASSPQGGRVAAADTQYF. V and J are TRBV4-3 and TRBJ2-3, with D maybe TRBD1 (7 bases). Trimming pared 4 bases from V and 4 bases from J, leaving 24 bases between. The V gene's germline CDR1 is LGHNA and CDR2 YSLEER. The CDR3 is 18 residues long.

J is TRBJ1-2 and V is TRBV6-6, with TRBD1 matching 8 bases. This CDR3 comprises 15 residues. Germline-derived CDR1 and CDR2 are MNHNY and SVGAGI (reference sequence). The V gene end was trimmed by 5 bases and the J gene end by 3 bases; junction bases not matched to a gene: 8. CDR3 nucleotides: TGTGCCAGCAGTGTCCCGGGACAGGACCACTATGGCTACACCTTC. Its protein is CASSVPGQDHYGYTF.

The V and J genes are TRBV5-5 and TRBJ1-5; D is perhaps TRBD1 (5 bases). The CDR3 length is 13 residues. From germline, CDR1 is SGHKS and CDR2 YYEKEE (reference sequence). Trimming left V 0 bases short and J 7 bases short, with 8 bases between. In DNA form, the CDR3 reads TGTGCCAGCAGCTTGGAGGGGAGCCAGCCCCAGCATTTT. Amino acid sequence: CASSLEGSQPQHF.

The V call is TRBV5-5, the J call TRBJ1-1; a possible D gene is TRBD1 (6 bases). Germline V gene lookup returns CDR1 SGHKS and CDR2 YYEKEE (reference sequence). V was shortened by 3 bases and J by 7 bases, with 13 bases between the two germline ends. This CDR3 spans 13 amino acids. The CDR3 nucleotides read TGTGCCAGCAGCTGGCACAGGGACGGTGAAGCTTTCTTT. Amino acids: CASSWHRDGEAFF.

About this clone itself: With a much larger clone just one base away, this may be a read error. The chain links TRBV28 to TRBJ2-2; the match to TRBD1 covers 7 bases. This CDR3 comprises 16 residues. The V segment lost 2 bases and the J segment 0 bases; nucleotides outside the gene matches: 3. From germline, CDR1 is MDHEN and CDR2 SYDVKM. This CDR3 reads CASSLTGTANTGELFF. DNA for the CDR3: TGTGCCAGCAGTTTAACCGGGACAGCGAACACCGGGGAGCTGTTTTTT.

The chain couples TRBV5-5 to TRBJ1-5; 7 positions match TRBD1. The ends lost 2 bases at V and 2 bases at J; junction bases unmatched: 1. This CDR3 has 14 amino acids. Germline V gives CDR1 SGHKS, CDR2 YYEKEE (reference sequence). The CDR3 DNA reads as TGTGCCAGCAGCTTTACAGGGGGCAATCAGCCCCAGCATTTT. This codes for CASSFTGGNQPQHF.

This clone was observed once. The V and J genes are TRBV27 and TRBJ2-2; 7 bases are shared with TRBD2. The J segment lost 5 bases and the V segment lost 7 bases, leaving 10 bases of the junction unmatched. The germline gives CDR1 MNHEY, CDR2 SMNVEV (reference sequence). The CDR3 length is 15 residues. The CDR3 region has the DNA TGTGCCAGCACCTCCCGGGGGGTTCCTACCGGGGAGCTGTTTTTT. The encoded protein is CASTSRGVPTGELFF.

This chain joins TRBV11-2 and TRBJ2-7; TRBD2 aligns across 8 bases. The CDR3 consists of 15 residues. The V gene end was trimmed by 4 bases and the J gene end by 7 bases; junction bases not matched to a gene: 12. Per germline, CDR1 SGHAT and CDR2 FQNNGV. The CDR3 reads CASSSFPGGTREQYF. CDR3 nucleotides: TGTGCCAGCAGCTCCTTCCCGGGAGGGACGAGGGAGCAGTACTTC. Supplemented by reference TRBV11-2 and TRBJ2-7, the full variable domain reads EAGVAQSPRYKIIEKRQSVAFWCNPISGHATLYWYQQILGQGPKLLIQFQNNGVVDDSQLPKDRFSAERLKGVDSTLKIQPAKLEDSAVYLCASSSFPGGTREQYFGPGTRLTVT.

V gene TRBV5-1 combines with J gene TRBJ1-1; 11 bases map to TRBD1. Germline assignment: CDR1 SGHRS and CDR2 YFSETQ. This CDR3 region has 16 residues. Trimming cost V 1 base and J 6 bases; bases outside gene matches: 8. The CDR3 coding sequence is TGCGCCAGCAGCTTGAGGAGCCGGACAGGGGGCTCTGAAGCTTTCTTT. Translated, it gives CASSLRSRTGGSEAFF. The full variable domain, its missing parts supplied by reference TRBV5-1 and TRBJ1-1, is KAGVTQTPRYLIKTRGQQVTLSCSPISGHRSVSWYQQTPGQGLQFLFEYFSETQRNKGNFPGRFSGRQFSNSRSEMNVSTLELGDSALYLCASSLRSRTGGSEAFFGQGTRLTVV.

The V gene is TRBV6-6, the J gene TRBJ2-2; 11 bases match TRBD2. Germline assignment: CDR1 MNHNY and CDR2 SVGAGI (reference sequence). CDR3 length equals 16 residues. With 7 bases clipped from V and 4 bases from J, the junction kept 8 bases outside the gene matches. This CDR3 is CASIPSGRLITGELFF. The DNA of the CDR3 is TGTGCCAGCATACCTAGCGGGAGGTTGATCACCGGGGAGCTGTTTTTT.

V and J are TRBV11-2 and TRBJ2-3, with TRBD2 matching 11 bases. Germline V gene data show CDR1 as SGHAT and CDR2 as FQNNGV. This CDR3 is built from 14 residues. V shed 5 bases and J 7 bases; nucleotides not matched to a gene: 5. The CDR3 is CASSVSGRAYTQYF. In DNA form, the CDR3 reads TGTGCCAGCAGCGTTAGCGGGAGGGCCTATACGCAGTATTTT.

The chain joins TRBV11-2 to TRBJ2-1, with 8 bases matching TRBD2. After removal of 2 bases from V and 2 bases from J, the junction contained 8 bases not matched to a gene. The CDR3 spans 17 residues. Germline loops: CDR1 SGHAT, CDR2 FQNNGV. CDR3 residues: CASSLLPSGLTYNEQFF. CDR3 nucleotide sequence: TGTGCCAGCAGCTTACTCCCTAGCGGGCTAACCTACAATGAGCAGTTCTTC.